The clone carrying this T cell receptor beta chain was recorded at least ten times. Its antigen is not identified. For ophthalmopathy patients, the Clinical Activity Score was at least 3 and the NOSPECS grade at least 4; duration was under 3 months. Not enrolled were patients with uncontrolled infection, other autoimmune disease, pregnancy or lactation. Based on clinical symptoms, serum thyroxine and TRAb, thyroid ultrasound and orbital computed tomography, diagnoses were reached. This record comes from a study of T cells in Graves' hyperthyroidism and ophthalmopathy. Study findings and constraints: Blood samples included most of the expanded thyroid clonotypes exceeding 0.001.

TCR beta CDR3 sequences were amplified from RNA transcripts. TCR CDR3 regions were first amplified by RT-PCR with HTBI primers. Using its own MiXCR run on the multiplex PCR reads, TCRdb lists one record per CDR3 protein. The sample yields 660,000 or so distinct CDR3 sequences, roughly 20% seen once. The receptor comes from a man aged 25-40 years with Graves' ophthalmopathy. Input material: blood.

CDR3 sequence reads: CSAARGADGYTF. In DNA, the CDR3 is TGCAGTGCTGCCCGGGGGGCGGATGGCTACACCTTC. The V call is TRBV20-1, the J call TRBJ1-2; D is perhaps TRBD1 (6 bases). Germline CDR1 DFQATT, CDR2 SNEGSKA (reference sequence). The CDR3 length is 12 residues. Between the trimmed V and J ends, which lost 5 bases and 6 bases, there was a span of 13 bases.